This TCR beta chain was documented in a study of CD8+ T cells in alopecia areata. Germline CDR1 MNHNS, CDR2 SASEGT. This CDR3 is 13 amino acids long. Trimming cost V 2 bases and J 8 bases, with 7 bases left between them. Following extraction, RNA underwent reverse transcription to cDNA, which served as the sequencing template. Generated by immunoSEQ multiplex PCR, the TCRdb table keeps only in-frame clones and is missing some. The data hold 200,000 to 250,000 clones, with more than 45% observed a single time. Sequenced material: CD4+ T cells sorted from blood, taken at week 0. V is TRBV6-1 and J is TRBJ1-6; D gene ambiguous. The TCR comes from a human donor with alopecia areata. Here the CDR3 DNA reads TGTGCCAGCAGTGAATTCAAGGATTCACCCCTCCACTTT. Protein product: CASSEFKDSPLHF.